This T cell receptor (beta chain) stems from a study of T cells in Graves' hyperthyroidism and ophthalmopathy. V was trimmed by 4 bases and J by 4 bases, leaving 10 bases between them. CDR3 length equals 13 residues. Overall study findings and caveats: The model's output predicted ophthalmopathy at a median of roughly 6 months prior to onset.

Approximately 10 ml of fresh peripheral blood supplied the PBMCs. TCR beta CDR3 regions were amplified from RNA. When the TCR CDR3 underwent first-round RT-PCR, the HTBI primer set was used. TCRdb recomputed calls from the multiplex PCR reads with MiXCR, one row per CDR3 protein. Here the sample spans 550,000 to 700,000 distinct CDR3 sequences, about 15% being singletons. This clonotype occurred many times. What it recognizes is unknown. The sequence came from a woman in her thirties or forties with Graves' ophthalmopathy. The chain is built from TRBV12-3 or TRBV12-4 and TRBJ1-2; D unclear. The specimen was blood. This CDR3 is CASSYEKFYGYTF. CDR3 DNA sequence: TGTGCCAGCAGTTACGAGAAATTCTATGGCTACACCTTC.